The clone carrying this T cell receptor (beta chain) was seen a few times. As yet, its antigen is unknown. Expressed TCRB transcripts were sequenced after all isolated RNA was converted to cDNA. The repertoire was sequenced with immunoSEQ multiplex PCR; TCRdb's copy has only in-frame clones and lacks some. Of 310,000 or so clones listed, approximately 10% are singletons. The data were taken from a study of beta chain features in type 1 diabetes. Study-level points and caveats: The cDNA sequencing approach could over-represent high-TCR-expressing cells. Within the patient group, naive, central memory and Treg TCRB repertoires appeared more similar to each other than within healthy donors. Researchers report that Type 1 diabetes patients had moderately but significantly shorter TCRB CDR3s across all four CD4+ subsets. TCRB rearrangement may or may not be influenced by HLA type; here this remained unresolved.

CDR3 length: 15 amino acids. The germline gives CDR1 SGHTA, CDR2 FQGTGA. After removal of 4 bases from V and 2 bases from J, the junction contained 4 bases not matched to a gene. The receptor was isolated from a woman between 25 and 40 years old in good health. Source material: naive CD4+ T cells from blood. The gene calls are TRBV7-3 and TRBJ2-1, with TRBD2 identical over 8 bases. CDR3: CASSSLAVAYNEQFF. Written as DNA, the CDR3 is TGTGCCAGCAGCTCACTAGCGGTGGCCTACAATGAGCAGTTCTTC. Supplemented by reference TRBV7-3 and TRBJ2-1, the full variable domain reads GAGVSQTPSNKVTEKGKYVELRCDPISGHTALYWYRQSLGQGPEFLIYFQGTGAADDSGLPNDRFFAVRPEGSVSTLKIQRTERGDSAVYLCASSSLAVAYNEQFFGPGTRLTVL.